This TCR beta chain comes out of a study of shared clonotypes between healthy human individuals. Trimming took 4 bases from V and 6 from J, leaving 11 bases between them. The length of the CDR3 is 13 residues. The germline V gene has CDR1 SGHTS and CDR2 YDEGEE. Every subset had its genomic DNA shared out evenly among several immunoSEQ plates. Sorted-subset replicate PCR reactions were performed with 150 to 200 ng DNA, corresponding to roughly 30,000 T cell genomes. The repertoire was sequenced with immunoSEQ multiplex PCR; TCRdb's copy has only in-frame clones and lacks some. Of about 1.1 million clones in the sample, approximately 80% were seen once. Study-wide results and caveats: Sample collection involved blood only; tissue repertoires are likely different.

As concerns this clone: Its antigen is not known.

The material sequenced was memory CD4+ T cells from PBMCs. Documented subset: CD45RA-negative fraction. The source of this sequence is a man aged 18 to 30 in good health. Some clones in this sample may be carry-over from other donors' samples. This chain uses TRBV5-8 with TRBJ1-5; D remains unclear. The CDR3 DNA reads TGTGCCAGCAGCCTACAAGGGAGTCAGCCCCAGCATTTT. Amino acid sequence: CASSLQGSQPQHF.